The T cell receptor (beta chain) described here comes from a study of blood T cell repertoires in COVID-19. Study-wide context: Material from acute and convalescent COVID-19 was sourced from the United States, Italy and Spain. From T cells, B-cell-depleted T cells, or PBMCs came the material, which was cDNA or gDNA.

The CDR3 length is 15 residues. Germline CDR1 MNHEY, CDR2 SMNVEV (reference sequence). With V trimmed by 3 bases and J by 8 bases, 10 bases remained unmatched. As originally analysed: Reference gene primers were amplified, and this amplification served to estimate nucleated cell counts. Sequenced by immunoSEQ multiplex PCR; TCRdb stores in-frame clones only, minus some. D and trimming come from the DNA, and the V and J calls and clone size come from that table. This sample yields about 33,000 clones, of which around 80% are seen a single time; 13% belongs to the top ten. The sequence was obtained from a human donor in a cohort sampled during active COVID-19. The gene calls are TRBV27 and TRBJ2-1; TRBD1 aligns across 7 bases. Specimen: peripheral blood. The CDR3 reads CASSLNRGRWDEQFF. Here the CDR3 DNA reads TGTGCCAGCAGTTTGAACAGGGGTAGGTGGGATGAGCAGTTCTTC.